This entry concerns a single TCR beta chain. Antigen specificity is unknown. After removal of 0 bases from V and 0 bases from J, the junction contained 5 bases not matched to a gene. This CDR3 has 16 amino acids. The germline V gene encodes CDR1 PRHDT and CDR2 FYEKMQ (reference sequence). It was with a sample-barcoded 5' primer and a J-beta primer mix that a second PCR of about 6 to 11 cycles was run. Every cDNA was tagged by a template-switch adaptor with 12 random nucleotides. TCRdb reprocessed the 5' RACE reads with MiXCR, giving one entry per CDR3 protein. The sample carries approximately 880,000 distinct CDR3 sequences, about 48% recorded once. This record comes from a study of blood T cells in healthy people across ages. General study results and limits: Diversity figures derived from one million T cells were judged to underestimate the true value. The study could not conclusively compare naive and antigen-experienced cells, given its unsorted PBMCs.

The sequenced material came from blood. The origin of this receptor is a man under 40 in good health. V is TRBV13 and J is TRBJ2-7; 7 positions match TRBD1. The CDR3 reads CASSLGTGAGSYEQYF. In DNA form, the CDR3 reads TGTGCCAGCAGCTTAGGTACAGGGGCCGGCTCCTACGAGCAGTACTTC.